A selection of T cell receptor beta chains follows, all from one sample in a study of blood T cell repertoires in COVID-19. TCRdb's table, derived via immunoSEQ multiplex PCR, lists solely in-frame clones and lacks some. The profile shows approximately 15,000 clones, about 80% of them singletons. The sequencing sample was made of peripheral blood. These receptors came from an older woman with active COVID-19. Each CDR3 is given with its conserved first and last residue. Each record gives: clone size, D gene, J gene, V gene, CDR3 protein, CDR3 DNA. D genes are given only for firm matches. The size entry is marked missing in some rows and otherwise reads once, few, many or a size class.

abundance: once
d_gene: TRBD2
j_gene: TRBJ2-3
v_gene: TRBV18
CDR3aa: CASSSPRIAGNTDTQYF
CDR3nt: TGTGCCAGCTCATCGCCGCGTATAGCGGGAAATACAGATACGCAGTATTTT

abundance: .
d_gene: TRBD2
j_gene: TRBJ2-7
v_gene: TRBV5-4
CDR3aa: CASSGREGHSYEQYF
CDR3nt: TGTGCCAGCAGCGGGCGGGAGGGCCACTCCTACGAGCAGTACTTC

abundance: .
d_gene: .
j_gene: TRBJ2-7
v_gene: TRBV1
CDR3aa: CTSSRDERDPSYEQYF
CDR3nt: TGCACCAGCAGCCGTGATGAGAGGGATCCGTCCTACGAGCAGTACTTC

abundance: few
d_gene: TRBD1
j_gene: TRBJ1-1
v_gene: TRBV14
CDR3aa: CASTQGRQNTEAFF
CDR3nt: TGTGCCAGCACACAGGGGCGTCAGAACACTGAAGCTTTCTTT

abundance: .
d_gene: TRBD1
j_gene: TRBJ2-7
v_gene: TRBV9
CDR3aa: CASSVGGTGGYEQYF
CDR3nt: TGTGCCAGCAGCGTGGGAGGGACAGGGGGCTACGAGCAGTACTTC

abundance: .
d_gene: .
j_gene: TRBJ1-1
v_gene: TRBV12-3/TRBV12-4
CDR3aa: CASTQRGTEAFF
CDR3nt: TGTGCCAGCACTCAGAGGGGGACTGAAGCTTTCTTT

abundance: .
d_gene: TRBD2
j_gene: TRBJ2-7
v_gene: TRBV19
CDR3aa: CASSAYYGTSGRELFYEQYF
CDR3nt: TGTGCCAGTAGCGCCTACTACGGGACTAGCGGGAGGGAGTTATTCTACGAGCAGTACTTC

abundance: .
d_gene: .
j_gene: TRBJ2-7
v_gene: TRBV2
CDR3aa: CASRREKGWFGEQYF
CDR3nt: TGTGCCAGCCGACGTGAGAAGGGGTGGTTTGGCGAGCAGTACTTC

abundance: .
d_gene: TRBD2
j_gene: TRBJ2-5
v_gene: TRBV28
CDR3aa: CASSRLALRETQYF
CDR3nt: TGTGCCAGCAGTCGACTAGCGCTAAGGGAGACCCAGTACTTC

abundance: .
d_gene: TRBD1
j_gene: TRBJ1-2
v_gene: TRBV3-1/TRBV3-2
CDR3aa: CASSHGTGQNYGYTF
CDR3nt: TGTGCCAGCAGCCATGGGACGGGACAGAACTATGGCTACACCTTC

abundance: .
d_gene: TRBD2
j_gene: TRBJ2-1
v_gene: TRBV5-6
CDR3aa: CASSSVRGDSRNEQFF
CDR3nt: TGTGCCAGCAGCTCGGTCCGGGGGGACTCTCGCAATGAGCAGTTCTTC

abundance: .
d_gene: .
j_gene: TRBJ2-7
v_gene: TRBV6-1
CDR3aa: CASSDWPGNEQYF
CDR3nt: TGTGCCAGCAGTGATTGGCCCGGGAACGAGCAGTACTTC

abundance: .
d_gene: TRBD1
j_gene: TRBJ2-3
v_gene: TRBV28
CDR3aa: CASSFLGMTSGTGAPDTQYF
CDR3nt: TGTGCCAGCAGTTTTTTGGGGATGACCTCCGGGACAGGGGCACCAGATACGCAGTATTTT

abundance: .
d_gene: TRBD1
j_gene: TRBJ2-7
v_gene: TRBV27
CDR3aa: CASSLWDRAYEQYF
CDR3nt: TGTGCCAGCAGTTTATGGGACAGGGCCTACGAGCAGTACTTC

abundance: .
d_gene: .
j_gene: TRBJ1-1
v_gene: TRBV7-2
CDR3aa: CASRPSTGKEAFF
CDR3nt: TGTGCCAGCAGACCATCCACAGGGAAAGAAGCTTTCTTT

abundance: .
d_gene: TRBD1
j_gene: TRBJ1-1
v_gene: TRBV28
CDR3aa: CASTPHGTENREAFF
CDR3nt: TGTGCCAGCACCCCACATGGGACAGAAAACCGTGAAGCTTTCTTT

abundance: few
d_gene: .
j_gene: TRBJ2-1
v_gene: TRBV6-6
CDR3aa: CASGRYNEQFF
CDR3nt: TGTGCCAGCGGGAGGTACAATGAGCAGTTCTTC

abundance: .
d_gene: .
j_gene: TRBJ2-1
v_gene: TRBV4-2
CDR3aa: CASSQALAIDSYNEQFF
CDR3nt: TGTGCCAGCAGCCAAGCGTTAGCCATCGACTCCTACAATGAGCAGTTCTTC

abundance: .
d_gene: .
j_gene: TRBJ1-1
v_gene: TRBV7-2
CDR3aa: CASSFGLDRSTSTAFF
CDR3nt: TGTGCCAGCAGCTTCGGGTTAGACAGGAGCACCTCGACGGCTTTCTTT

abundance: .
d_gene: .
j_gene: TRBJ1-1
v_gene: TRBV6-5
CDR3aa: CASSFLRLAEAFF
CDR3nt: TGTGCCAGCAGTTTTCTGCGGTTGGCTGAAGCTTTCTTT

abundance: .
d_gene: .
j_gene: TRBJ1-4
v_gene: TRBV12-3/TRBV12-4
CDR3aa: CASSRRNEKLFF
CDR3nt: TGTGCCAGCAGTCGGAGGAATGAAAAACTGTTTTTT

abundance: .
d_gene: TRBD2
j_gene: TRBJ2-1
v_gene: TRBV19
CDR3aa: CASRELAGADNEQFF
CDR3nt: TGTGCCAGTAGGGAACTAGCGGGAGCCGACAATGAGCAGTTCTTC

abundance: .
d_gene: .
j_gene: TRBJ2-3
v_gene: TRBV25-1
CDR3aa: CASSGRNTDTQYF
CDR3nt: TGTGCCAGCAGCGGGAGAAACACAGATACGCAGTATTTT

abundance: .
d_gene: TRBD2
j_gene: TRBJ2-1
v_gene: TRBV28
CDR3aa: CASSAGGGDKYNEQFF
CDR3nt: TGTGCCAGCAGTGCGGGGGGGGGAGATAAGTACAATGAGCAGTTCTTC

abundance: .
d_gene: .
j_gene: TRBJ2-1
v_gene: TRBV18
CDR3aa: CASSPETTAEQFF
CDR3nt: TGTGCCAGCTCACCAGAGACTACCGCAGAGCAGTTCTTC

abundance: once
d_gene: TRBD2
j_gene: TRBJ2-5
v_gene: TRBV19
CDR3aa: CASSPRTSQLETQYF
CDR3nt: TGTGCCAGTAGTCCCCGGACTAGTCAGTTAGAGACCCAGTACTTC

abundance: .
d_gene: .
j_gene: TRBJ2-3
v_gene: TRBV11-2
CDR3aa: CASRNRASTDTQYF
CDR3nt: TGTGCCAGCAGAAACAGGGCAAGCACAGATACGCAGTATTTT

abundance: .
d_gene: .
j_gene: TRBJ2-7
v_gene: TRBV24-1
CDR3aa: CATSDGGGSSRYEQYF
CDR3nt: TGTGCCACCAGTGACGGGGGCGGGAGTTCGCGCTACGAGCAGTACTTC

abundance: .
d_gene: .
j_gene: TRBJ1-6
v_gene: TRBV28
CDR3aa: CASSFTGTLSLRFF
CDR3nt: TGTGCCAGCAGTTTTACAGGGACACTGAGCCTACGTTTCTTT

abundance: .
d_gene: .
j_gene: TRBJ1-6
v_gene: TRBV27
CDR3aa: CASSLSGRVRLHF
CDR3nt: TGTGCCAGCAGTTTATCTGGGAGGGTACGCCTCCACTTT

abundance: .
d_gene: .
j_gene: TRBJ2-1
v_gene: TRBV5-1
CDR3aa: CASSQPFGRMGNEQFF
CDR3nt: TGCGCCAGCAGCCAACCGTTCGGGAGAATGGGCAATGAGCAGTTCTTC

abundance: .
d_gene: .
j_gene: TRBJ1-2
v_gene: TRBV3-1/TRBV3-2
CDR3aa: CASSQGVEVTNYGYTF
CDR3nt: TGTGCCAGCAGCCAAGGGGTGGAGGTTACTAACTATGGCTACACCTTC

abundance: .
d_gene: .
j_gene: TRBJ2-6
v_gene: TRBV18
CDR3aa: CASSPARGSSGANVLTF
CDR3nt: TGTGCCAGCTCACCAGCCAGGGGCAGCTCTGGGGCCAACGTCCTGACTTTC

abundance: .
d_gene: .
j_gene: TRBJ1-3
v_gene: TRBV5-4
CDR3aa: CASSPDGGNGNTIYF
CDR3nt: TGTGCCAGCAGCCCGGATGGCGGAAATGGAAACACCATATATTTT

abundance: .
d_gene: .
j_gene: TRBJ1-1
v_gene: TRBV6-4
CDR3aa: CASSSRGGDTEAFF
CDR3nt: TGTGCCAGCAGTTCCAGGGGAGGGGACACTGAAGCTTTCTTT

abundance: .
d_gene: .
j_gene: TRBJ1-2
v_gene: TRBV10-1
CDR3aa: CASSEESPYGYTF
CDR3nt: TGCGCCAGCAGTGAGGAGAGCCCGTATGGCTACACCTTC

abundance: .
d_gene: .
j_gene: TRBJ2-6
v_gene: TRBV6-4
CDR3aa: CASSAQSSGANVLTF
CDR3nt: TGTGCCAGCAGTGCCCAGTCCTCTGGGGCCAACGTCCTGACTTTC

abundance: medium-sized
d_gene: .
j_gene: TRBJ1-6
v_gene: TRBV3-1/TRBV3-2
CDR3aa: CASSLVGLPLHF
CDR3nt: TGTGCCAGCAGCCTAGTGGGACTGCCCCTCCACTTT

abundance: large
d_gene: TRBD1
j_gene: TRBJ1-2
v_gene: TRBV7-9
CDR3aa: CASSLDRGEDTF
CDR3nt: TGTGCCAGCAGCTTGGACAGGGGAGAAGACACCTTC

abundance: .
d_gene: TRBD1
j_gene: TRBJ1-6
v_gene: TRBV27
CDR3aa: CASSPDTGVDWSYNSPLHF
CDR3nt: TGTGCCAGCAGTCCCGATACAGGGGTAGATTGGTCCTATAATTCACCCCTCCACTTT